Sequencing of this TCR beta chain was carried out in a study of OX40 agonist ivuxolimab in advanced cancers. Study results and limitations: Not determined was the antigen specificity of the expanded peripheral T cells. Expanded clones tended on average to be more numerous among CD8+ T cells than CD4+.

Concerning this clone: What it binds is not known.

The germline CDR1 and CDR2 sequences are SEHNR and FQNEAQ (reference sequence). The V end was cut by 4 bases, the J end by 7 bases, with 10 bases between. CDR3 length: 12 amino acids. The table came from immunoSEQ multiplex PCR; TCRdb's copy has only in-frame clones and leaves some out. The top ten clones hold roughly 2.8% of a sample with 80,000 to 100,000 clones, roughly 94% of them seen once. The chain carries TRBV7-9 and TRBJ1-2; D is unclear. The sequences come from CD4+ or CD8+ T cells sorted from blood, collected in a trial of the OX40 agonist ivuxolimab. The TCR was taken from an adult with an advanced solid tumor such as melanoma, head and neck, liver or kidney cancer. The CDR3 DNA follows: TGTGCCAGCAGCTCCCCCCTTACTGGCTACACCTTC. Protein sequence: CASSSPLTGYTF.